The clone carrying this T cell receptor (beta chain) rates as medium-sized. The sample comes from a study of blood T cell repertoires in COVID-19. Background on the study: Samples came from the United States, Italy and Spain, spanning acute and convalescent COVID-19. T cells, B-cell-depleted T cells, or PBMCs supplied cDNA or gDNA.

Germline values: CDR1 MNHEY, CDR2 SVGAGI. CDR3 size: 14 residues. Trimming removed 10 bases at V and 2 bases at J, with 16 bases between. As processed by the authors: By means of reference gene primer amplification, nucleated cell counts were estimated. The table came from immunoSEQ multiplex PCR; TCRdb's copy has only in-frame clones and leaves some out. The V and J calls and the clone size are those of that table, but D and trimming were determined from the DNA. The table has tens of thousands of clones, under 90% seen once. The chain has TRBV6-5 and TRBJ2-3, with a weak D call TRBD2 (6 bases). This clonotype originated in a human donor in a cohort sampled during active COVID-19. Material: peripheral blood. The CDR3 DNA sequence: TGTGCCACCTACCTTAAGGACTACACAGATACGCAGTATTTT. It translates to CATYLKDYTDTQYF.